This entry concerns a single T cell receptor beta chain. The data derive from a study of T cell repertoires in cytomegalovirus infection. Trimming took off 3 bases at V and 1 base at J, with 15 bases between the two ends. Germline V gene lookup returns CDR1 MNHNS and CDR2 SASEGT. The CDR3 has 16 amino acids. TCRdb re-analysed the reads in MiXCR, keeping a single row per CDR3 protein. This sample has about 740,000 distinct CDR3 sequences, with approximately 34% found just once. The material sequenced was PBMCs. This TCR was sampled from a human donor in good health (CMV status not recorded). Some clones in this sample may be carry-over from other donors' samples. This chain connects TRBV6-1 to TRBJ2-5; D may be TRBD2 (5 bases). DNA of the CDR3: TGTGCCAGCAGTGATTTACCCCGGGGTTTCCAAGAGACCCAGTACTTC. It translates to CASSDLPRGFQETQYF.